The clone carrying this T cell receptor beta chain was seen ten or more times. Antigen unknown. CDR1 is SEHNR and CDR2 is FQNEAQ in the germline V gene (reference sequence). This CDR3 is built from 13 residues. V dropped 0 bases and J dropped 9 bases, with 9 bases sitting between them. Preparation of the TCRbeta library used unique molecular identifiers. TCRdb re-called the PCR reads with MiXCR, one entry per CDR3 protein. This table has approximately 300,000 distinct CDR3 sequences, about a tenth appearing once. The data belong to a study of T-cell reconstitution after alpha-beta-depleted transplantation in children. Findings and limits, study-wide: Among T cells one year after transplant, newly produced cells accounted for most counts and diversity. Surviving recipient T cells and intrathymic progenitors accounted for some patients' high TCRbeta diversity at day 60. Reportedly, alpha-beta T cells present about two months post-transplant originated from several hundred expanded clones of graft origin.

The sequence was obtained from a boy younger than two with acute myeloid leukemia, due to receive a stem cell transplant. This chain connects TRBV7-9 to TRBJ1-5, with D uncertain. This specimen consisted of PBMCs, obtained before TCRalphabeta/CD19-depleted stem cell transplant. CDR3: CASSLATGMPQHF. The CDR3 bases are TGTGCCAGCAGCTTAGCGACGGGAATGCCCCAGCATTTT.